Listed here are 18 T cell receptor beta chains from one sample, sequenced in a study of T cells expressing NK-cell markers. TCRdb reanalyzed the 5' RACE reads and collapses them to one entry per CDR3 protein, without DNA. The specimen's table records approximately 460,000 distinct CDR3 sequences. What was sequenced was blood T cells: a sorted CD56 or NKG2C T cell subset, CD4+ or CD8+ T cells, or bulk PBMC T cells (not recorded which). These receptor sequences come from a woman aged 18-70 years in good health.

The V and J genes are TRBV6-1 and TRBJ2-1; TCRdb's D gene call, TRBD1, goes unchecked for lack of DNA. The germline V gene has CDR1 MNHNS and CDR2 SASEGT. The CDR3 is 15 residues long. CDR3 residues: CASSPGVNLYNEQFF.

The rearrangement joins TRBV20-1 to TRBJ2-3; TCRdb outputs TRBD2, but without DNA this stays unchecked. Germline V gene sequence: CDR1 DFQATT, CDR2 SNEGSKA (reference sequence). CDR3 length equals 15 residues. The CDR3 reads CSARGGEGPTDTQYF.

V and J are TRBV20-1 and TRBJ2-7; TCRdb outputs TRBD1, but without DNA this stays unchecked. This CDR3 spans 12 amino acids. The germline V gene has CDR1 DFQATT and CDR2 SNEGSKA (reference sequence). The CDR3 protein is CSAREGPYEQYF.

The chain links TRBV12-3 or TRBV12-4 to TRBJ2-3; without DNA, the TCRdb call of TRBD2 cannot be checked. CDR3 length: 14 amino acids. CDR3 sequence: CASSLWAPGTSKYF.

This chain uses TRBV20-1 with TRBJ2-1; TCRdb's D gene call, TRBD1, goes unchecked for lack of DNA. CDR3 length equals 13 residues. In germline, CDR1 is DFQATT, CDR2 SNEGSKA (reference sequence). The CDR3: CSARAGTPDEQFF.

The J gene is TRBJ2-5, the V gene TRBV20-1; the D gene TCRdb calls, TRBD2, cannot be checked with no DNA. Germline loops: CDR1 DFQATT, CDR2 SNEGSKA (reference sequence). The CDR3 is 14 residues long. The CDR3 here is CSARDSGSQETQYF.

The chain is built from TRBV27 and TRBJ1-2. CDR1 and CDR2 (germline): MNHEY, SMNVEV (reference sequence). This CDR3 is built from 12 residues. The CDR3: CASSSGLGGYTF.

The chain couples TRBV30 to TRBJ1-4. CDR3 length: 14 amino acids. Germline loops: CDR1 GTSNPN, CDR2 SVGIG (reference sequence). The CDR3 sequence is CAWSVRRANEKLFF.

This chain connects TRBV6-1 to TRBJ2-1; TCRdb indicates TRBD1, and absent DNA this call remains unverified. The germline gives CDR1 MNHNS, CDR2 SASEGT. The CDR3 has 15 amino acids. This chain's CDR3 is CASRNAKGGANEQFF.

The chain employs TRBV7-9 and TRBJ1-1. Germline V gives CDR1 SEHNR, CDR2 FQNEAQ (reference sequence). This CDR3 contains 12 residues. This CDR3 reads CASTDPNTEAFF.

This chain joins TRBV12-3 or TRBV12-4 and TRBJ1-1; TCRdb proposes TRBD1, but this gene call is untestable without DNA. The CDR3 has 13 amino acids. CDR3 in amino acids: CATNSEVGGEAFF.

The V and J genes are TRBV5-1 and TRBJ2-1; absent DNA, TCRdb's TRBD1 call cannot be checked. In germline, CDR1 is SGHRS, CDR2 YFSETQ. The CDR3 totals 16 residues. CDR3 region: CASSANLRGRYNEQFF.

The CDR3 loop is CASSLSGLGNNEQFF. This chain joins TRBV7-3 and TRBJ2-1. Germline V gene data show CDR1 as SGHTA and CDR2 as FQGTGA. The CDR3 covers 15 residues.

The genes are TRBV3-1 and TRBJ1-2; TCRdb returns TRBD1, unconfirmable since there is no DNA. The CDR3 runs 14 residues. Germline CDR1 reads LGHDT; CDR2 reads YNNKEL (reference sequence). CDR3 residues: CASSQESRQYGYTF.

The chain's CDR3 is CASSEQRGRNSPLHF. The J gene is TRBJ1-6, the V gene TRBV25-1. Germline CDR1 reads MGHDK; CDR2 reads SYGVNS. The CDR3 consists of 15 residues.

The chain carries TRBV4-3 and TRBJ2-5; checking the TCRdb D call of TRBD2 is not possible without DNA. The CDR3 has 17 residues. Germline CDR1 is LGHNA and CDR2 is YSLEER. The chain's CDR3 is CASSQDYGTSGGETQYF.

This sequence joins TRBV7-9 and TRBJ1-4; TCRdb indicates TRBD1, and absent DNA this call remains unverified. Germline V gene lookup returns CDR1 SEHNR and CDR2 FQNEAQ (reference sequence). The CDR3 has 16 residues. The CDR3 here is CASSQEGGVVNEKLFF.

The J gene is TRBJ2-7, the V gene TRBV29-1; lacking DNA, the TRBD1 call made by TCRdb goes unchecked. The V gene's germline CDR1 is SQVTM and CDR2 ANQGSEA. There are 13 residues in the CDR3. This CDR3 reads CSGRGTNPYEQYF.